This T cell receptor beta chain was recovered during a study of cytomegalovirus exposure and HLA in healthy donors (dated by TCRdb to the late 2010s). About the study as a whole: According to a later analysis, one platform produced both the 120 validation repertoires and the roughly 650 repertoires of the first cohort. Along with the approximately 650-subject first cohort, a separate validation cohort of over a hundred different subjects was used. To predict cytomegalovirus infection status, the study brought together high-throughput TCR immunosequencing, statistical association of individual TCRs with disease status, and machine learning. The study aimed to test whether cataloging public T cell receptors could reveal signatures of past pathogen exposure.

The donors belonged to the validation cohort of around 130 subjects, which was separate from the roughly 670-subject first cohort. Worth noting for this clone: The target of this receptor is not known. No much larger clone exists at a distance of one base, and base qualities are not known.

Compared with germline, V lacks 2 bases and J lacks 8 bases; bases without a gene match: 10. The CDR3, cysteine through phenylalanine, is 15 amino acids long. Left in the record is the CDR3 DNA by itself, 45 bases read in frame from the first base. For CDR1 and CDR2, the germline V gene (reference sequence) lists MNHEY and SMNVEV. Results the study describes overall, beyond this receptor: While some public TCRs were present in many individuals, most TCR sequences turned up only very rarely across donors. In vitro tests confirmed that a few of the cytomegalovirus-associated TCR beta chains recognize cytomegalovirus antigens. A later analysis found that TCRs clustered in the first cohort also tended to co-occur in the 95 to 150 validation repertoires, with more than 90% of cluster scores above 0. Cytomegalovirus status was reported to be diagnosed by the classifier with high specificity and sensitivity in both the original and validation cohorts. The study gave a list of about 160 TCR beta chains associated with cytomegalovirus. A later analysis had no HLA typing for the validation cohort, so co-occurrence there was scored across all 120 repertoires. According to the authors, the approach could potentially be generalized to other disease states and immunological phenotypes.

The library was generated by the immunoSEQ multiplex PCR assay. As for the original processing: A statistical classification framework was built to diagnose cytomegalovirus status from the catalog of TCR beta chain sequences. In TCRdb, the immuneACCESS table is reduced to in-frame sequences with V and J assigned. These tables do not hold every clone; where another copy was compared, an unresolved V gene accounts for under half, and the others remain unexplained. V and J calls and clone size are given by that table; D and trimming were obtained from the DNA. This sample holds some 320,000 clones; around 90% were observed only once. The ten largest clonotypes hold approximately 1.2% of the sample.

The sequencing sample was made of PBMCs. The rearrangement joined TRBV27 to TRBJ1-2, and 8 junctional nucleotides match TRBD1. This receptor was identified in a woman aged 25 to 39 in good health and CMV-seropositive. The CDR3 protein is CASSLTGTGALGYTF. The DNA is TGTGCCAGCAGTTTAACCGGGACAGGAGCCCTGGGCTACACCTTC.